This T cell receptor beta chain was identified in a study of graft-versus-host responses after intestinal transplantation. At the level of the study: Tacrolimus plus steroids were given to all recipients for about 3 years, preceded by anti-thymocyte globulin induction. Study-wide points: Some GvH clones appeared in ileal mucosa or blood before recipient bone marrow. High graft-versus-host to host-versus-graft clonal ratios were seen in allografts of patients with graft-donor T cell macrochimerism. GvH clone levels peaked in circulation, and this peak was associated with early post-transplant HvG declines.

Only in-frame clones appear in the TCRdb table, and some are missing; sequencing was by immunoSEQ multiplex PCR. The sample has some 83,000 clones, around 92% seen once; the top ten hold 0.1%. Notes on this clone: Its antigen is not known.

Germline CDR1 is LGHNA and CDR2 is YSLEER. V was clipped by 3 bases and J by 5 bases, with 13 bases between them. The CDR3 length is 14 residues. This receptor was identified in a human donor who received an intestinal transplant. The chain carries TRBV4-3 and TRBJ1-2; D is uncertain. This material consisted of unstimulated CD4+ T cells sorted from spleen or lymph node cells, taken before intestinal transplant. The CDR3 spells CASSQGSVNYGYTF. CDR3 in DNA: TGCGCCAGCAGCCAGGGCTCTGTCAATTATGGCTACACCTTC.